The 14 T cell receptor beta chains presented below share a single source sample, sequenced in a study of shared clonotypes between healthy human individuals. The data were produced by immunoSEQ multiplex PCR, yet TCRdb's version contains in-frame clones alone and is incomplete. Among some 2,100,000 clones listed, about 94% were seen once. Sequencing was carried out using naive CD4+ T cells sorted from blood. Subset denoted: CD45RA+ positively selected. These receptors came from a man aged 18 to 30 in good health.

CDR3 residues: CASSIGGRSNEKLFF. The CDR3 region has the DNA TGTGCCAGTAGTATAGGAGGGAGGTCTAATGAAAAACTGTTTTTT. The rearrangement links TRBV19 to TRBJ1-4, with unresolved D. Germline CDR1 LNHDA, CDR2 SQIVND (reference sequence). The CDR3 is 15 amino acids. V was clipped by 1 base and J by 3 bases, with 9 bases between them. The whole variable domain, filled in from reference TRBV19 and TRBJ1-4, reads DGGITQSPKYLFRKEGQNVTLSCEQNLNHDAMYWYRQDPGQGLRLIYYSQIVNDFQKGDIAEGYSVSREKKESFPLTVTSAQKNPTAFYLCASSIGGRSNEKLFFGSGTQLSVL.

Note on this clone: Other nucleotide sequences from this sample produce the same CDR3. This chain uses TRBV18 with TRBJ1-2; D is undetermined. The germline V gene encodes CDR1 KGHSH and CDR2 LQKENI. CDR3 length: 14 amino acids. The V end was cut by 0 bases, the J end by 2 bases, with 7 bases between. The CDR3, as DNA: TGTGCCAGCTCACCACCCAGCAGCAACTATGGCTACACCTTC. Translation gives CASSPPSSNYGYTF.

The chain joins TRBV29-1 to TRBJ1-1; D unresolved. Trimming took off 4 bases at V and 10 bases at J, with 19 bases between the two ends. The germline V gene encodes CDR1 SQVTM and CDR2 ANQGSEA. The CDR3 length is 13 residues. The DNA for the CDR3 is TGCAGCGTTGGACCGATGGGTCAGGATGGAGCTTTCTTT. It is translated as CSVGPMGQDGAFF.

This clone was found once. The rearrangement links TRBV5-4 to TRBJ2-3, with a weak D call TRBD2 (5 bases). Germline CDR1 is SGHNT and CDR2 is YYREEE (reference sequence). Trimming took 0 bases from V and 7 from J, leaving 21 bases between them. The CDR3 sequence is 17 residues long. CDR3 residues: CASSLGYLGEGSYTQYF. In DNA, the CDR3 is TGTGCCAGCAGCTTGGGGTACCTCGGGGAAGGCTCGTATACGCAGTATTTT.

The chain couples TRBV6-1 to TRBJ2-7; 11 positions agree with TRBD1. CDR3 length: 15 amino acids. The V segment lost 6 bases and the J segment 6 bases; nucleotides outside the gene matches: 10. Germline CDR1 is MNHNS and CDR2 is SASEGT. CDR3 DNA sequence: TGTGCCAGCAGGGACAGGGGGCGCCCGATCACCGAGCAGTACTTC. This gives the protein CASRDRGRPITEQYF.

This rearrangement joins TRBV7-9 to TRBJ2-3, with TRBD1 as a possible D gene (5 bases). V was shortened by 4 bases and J by 5 bases, with 13 bases between the two germline ends. The germline V gene encodes CDR1 SEHNR and CDR2 FQNEAQ (reference sequence). The CDR3 sequence is 14 residues long. The DNA of the CDR3 is TGTGCCAGCAGCTCCGTGGGGCCAAGAGATACGCAGTATTTT. This codes for CASSSVGPRDTQYF.

The chain has TRBV6-5 and TRBJ1-2; D is uncertain. The CDR3 contains 15 residues. Trimming took 0 bases from V and 8 from J, leaving 16 bases between them. Germline V gives CDR1 MNHEY, CDR2 SVGAGI. This CDR3 is CASSYSSEAPYGYTF. As DNA, the CDR3 is TGTGCCAGCAGTTACTCGTCGGAGGCCCCTTACGGCTACACCTTC.

V and J are TRBV27 and TRBJ2-5; TRBD2 agrees at 16 bases. With 5 bases clipped from V and 3 bases from J, the junction kept 18 bases outside the gene matches. This CDR3 contains 21 residues. CDR1 and CDR2 from the germline V gene are MNHEY and SMNVEV (reference sequence). CDR3 protein: CASSQIKGGTSGRANKETQYF. The DNA of the CDR3 is TGTGCCAGCAGTCAGATAAAAGGTGGGACTAGCGGGAGGGCCAACAAAGAGACCCAGTACTTC.

The sample holds one count of this clone. J is TRBJ2-7 and V is TRBV15; tentatively, D is TRBD1 (6 bases). Germline CDR1 reads LNHNV; CDR2 reads YYDKDF (reference sequence). Trimming took off 3 bases at V and 3 bases at J, with 12 bases between the two ends. CDR3 length: 14 amino acids. CDR3 region: CATSSLGAGYEQYF. Written as DNA, the CDR3 is TGTGCCACCAGCAGCCTGGGGGCCGGCTACGAGCAGTACTTC.

About this clone: This same CDR3 is encoded by further DNA sequences in the sample. This sequence joins TRBV5-1 and TRBJ2-5, with D perhaps TRBD1 (5 bases). Germline assignment: CDR1 SGHRS and CDR2 YFSETQ. This CDR3 spans 13 amino acids. V was cut by 4 bases and J by 4 bases, with 11 bases left in between. CDR3 sequence reads: CASSLGQGETQYF. The CDR3 region has the DNA TGCGCCAGCAGCCTGGGGCAGGGAGAGACCCAGTACTTC.

The chain couples TRBV15 to TRBJ2-3; no firm D call. This CDR3 is 16 amino acids long. Between the trimmed V and J ends, which lost 1 base and 2 bases, there was a span of 13 bases. The germline gives CDR1 LNHNV, CDR2 YYDKDF (reference sequence). The CDR3 here is CATSRGLASDTDTQYF. CDR3 sequence (DNA): TGTGCCACCAGCAGAGGGTTGGCGAGTGACACAGATACGCAGTATTTT.

CDR3 protein: CASSYLGADNYGYTF. The CDR3 bases are TGTGCCAGCAGTTACTTAGGGGCCGACAACTATGGCTACACCTTC. This sequence joins TRBV6-5 and TRBJ1-2, with D possibly TRBD1 on 5 matching bases. CDR1 and CDR2 from the germline V gene are MNHEY and SVGAGI. This CDR3 is built from 15 residues. The V end lost 1 base, the J end lost 2 bases, and 11 bases lay between the germline ends.

The chain recombines TRBV6-5 with TRBJ1-1, with D possibly matching TRBD1 (6 bases). CDR3 length: 13 residues. V was pared by 10 bases and J by 4 bases, with 16 bases between. Germline CDR1 MNHEY, CDR2 SVGAGI. CDR3 sequence reads: CATFPGGATEAFF. The CDR3 DNA reads as TGTGCCACGTTCCCCGGGGGCGCCACTGAAGCTTTCTTT.

In the case of this clone: This sample also contains other DNA sequences that code for the same CDR3. The chain is built from TRBV7-3 and TRBJ2-3; D may be TRBD2 (6 bases). The V end was cut by 1 base, the J end by 3 bases, with 8 bases between. The CDR3 is 14 amino acids. CDR1 is SGHTA, CDR2 FQGTGA, per germline. The CDR3 loop is CASSLMGGTDTQYF. The CDR3 DNA is TGTGCCAGCAGCTTAATGGGGGGTACAGATACGCAGTATTTT. The entire variable domain, with the rest obtained from reference TRBV7-3 and TRBJ2-3, is as follows: GAGVSQTPSNKVTEKGKYVELRCDPISGHTALYWYRQSLGQGPEFLIYFQGTGAADDSGLPNDRFFAVRPEGSVSTLKIQRTERGDSAVYLCASSLMGGTDTQYFGPGTRLTVL.